A single sample is the source of the 10 T cell receptor beta chains below, sequenced in a study of cytomegalovirus exposure and HLA in healthy donors. Profiling relied on immunoSEQ multiplex PCR, and the TCRdb table lists in-frame clones only, not all of them. This table holds about 310,000 clones, 88% found once. The sequenced sample was PBMCs. These receptors came from a man between 25 and 39 years old in good health and CMV-seronegative.

In regard to this clone: Other nucleotide sequences in the sample specify the same CDR3. The CDR3 sequence is CASSLEPGDGNTIYF. The CDR3 region has the DNA TGCGCCAGCAGCTTGGAACCAGGGGATGGAAACACCATATATTTT. This chain links TRBV5-1 with TRBJ1-3; D might be TRBD1 (6 bases). Trimming took off 0 bases at V and 3 bases at J, with 10 bases between the two ends. The germline gives CDR1 SGHRS, CDR2 YFSETQ. The CDR3 has 15 amino acids.

The rearrangement joins TRBV7-6 to TRBJ2-3; 10 bases line up with TRBD2. V shed 0 bases, J shed 4 bases, and the junction held 4 bases outside the gene matches. CDR3 size: 16 residues. Germline CDR1 reads SGHVS; CDR2 reads FNYEAQ. The CDR3 nucleotides read TGTGCCAGCAGCTTAGCAGCGGGGGGGCCATCAGATACGCAGTATTTT. Residues: CASSLAAGGPSDTQYF.

The J gene is TRBJ1-2, the V gene TRBV11-2; perhaps TRBD1 as D (5 bases). The ends were cut back, 0 bases at V and 5 bases at J, with 7 bases in the middle. This CDR3 is built from 13 residues. The germline gives CDR1 SGHAT, CDR2 FQNNGV. CDR3 nucleotide sequence: TGTGCCAGCAGCTTAGATACAGGTTATGGCTACACCTTC. Translated: CASSLDTGYGYTF.

The chain joins TRBV6-5 to TRBJ1-6; D uncertain. Germline CDR1 MNHEY, CDR2 SVGAGI. The CDR3 consists of 15 residues. V lost 0 bases and J 4 bases, leaving 7 bases between the germline ends. The CDR3 coding sequence is TGTGCCAGCAGTTACTCTTCATTTTATAATTCACCCCTCCACTTT. This gives the protein CASSYSSFYNSPLHF.

The chain links TRBV5-1 to TRBJ2-1; 10 bases match TRBD1. Per germline, CDR1 SGHRS and CDR2 YFSETQ. The length of the CDR3 is 15 residues. The V gene end was trimmed by 2 bases and the J gene end by 8 bases; junction bases not matched to a gene: 7. Here the CDR3 DNA reads TGCGCCAGCAGCTTTAGACAGGGGGCGTCACATGAGCAGTTCTTC. Encoded protein: CASSFRQGASHEQFF.

The rearrangement uses TRBV6-5 and TRBJ2-7; 7 nucleotides match TRBD2. Germline trimming cut 1 base from V and 1 base from J; bases unmatched to any gene: 1. Germline values: CDR1 MNHEY, CDR2 SVGAGI. This CDR3 spans 14 amino acids. The CDR3 loop reads CASSYLAGSYEQYF. CDR3 in DNA: TGTGCCAGCAGTTACTTAGCGGGTTCCTACGAGCAGTACTTC.

This clone appeared a single time. The chain joins TRBV27 to TRBJ1-3; D is undetermined. V dropped 8 bases and J dropped 3 bases, with 17 bases sitting between them. This CDR3 region has 15 residues. Germline assignment: CDR1 MNHEY and CDR2 SMNVEV (reference sequence). The CDR3 sequence: CASATVPRLGNTIYF. The CDR3 DNA sequence: TGTGCCAGCGCTACCGTCCCACGTCTTGGAAACACCATATATTTT.

This clone was picked up one time. Other nucleotide sequences from this sample produce the same CDR3. The genes are TRBV7-9 and TRBJ2-7; TRBD1 matches at 8 bases. The V and J ends lost 5 bases and 2 bases, in that order; junction bases with no gene match: 5. Germline V gene sequence: CDR1 SEHNR, CDR2 FQNEAQ (reference sequence). CDR3 size: 14 residues. The CDR3 protein is CASSPGTGPYEQYF. In DNA form, the CDR3 reads TGTGCCAGCAGCCCCGGGACAGGACCCTACGAGCAGTACTTC.

This chain joins TRBV9 and TRBJ2-3; D is unresolved. Per the germline V gene, CDR1 is SGDLS and CDR2 is YYNGEE. V lost 6 bases to trimming and J lost 6 bases, with 5 bases between them. The CDR3 covers 10 residues. The DNA for the CDR3 is TGTGCCAGCACTCGGGATACGCAGTATTTT. Its translation: CASTRDTQYF.

V usage is TRBV28 and J usage is TRBJ1-5; 10 nucleotides align to TRBD1. The CDR3 sequence is 17 residues long. The V and J ends lost 8 bases and 0 bases, in that order; junction bases with no gene match: 10. Per the germline V gene, CDR1 is MDHEN and CDR2 is SYDVKM. CDR3 nucleotides: TGTGCCAGCCAGACCGGGACAGGGGCTAATAGCAATCAGCCCCAGCATTTT. This encodes CASQTGTGANSNQPQHF.